Given below is one T cell receptor (beta chain) in context. As yet, its antigen is unknown. Other nucleotide sequences from this sample produce the same CDR3. Memory CD4+ cells were the fraction left after CD45RA+ naive selection. Sequencing used immunoSEQ multiplex PCR; TCRdb keeps in-frame clones, though not all of them. The sample consists of hundreds of thousands of clones, 74% of them appearing once. Germline assignment: CDR1 MRHNA and CDR2 SNTAGT. This CDR3 contains 14 residues. The V and J ends lost 5 bases and 1 base respectively, with 10 bases between them. The data are from a study of shared clonotypes between healthy human individuals. Study-wide context: The plates for each donor numbered three CD4 naive, three CD4 memory, two CD8 naive and one CD8 memory.

Study-wide findings and caveats: Clonotype sharing across several donors was observed for about 5.2% of naive CD4 clonotypes.

The TCR was taken from a woman in her 30s in good health. What was sequenced was memory CD4+ T cells sorted from blood. The subset: CD45RA-negative fraction. The V call is TRBV6-4, the J call TRBJ2-3, with TRBD2 as a possible D gene (5 bases). CDR3: CASSRGGGTDTQYF. The CDR3 region has the DNA TGTGCCAGCAGTCGAGGAGGAGGCACAGATACGCAGTATTTT.